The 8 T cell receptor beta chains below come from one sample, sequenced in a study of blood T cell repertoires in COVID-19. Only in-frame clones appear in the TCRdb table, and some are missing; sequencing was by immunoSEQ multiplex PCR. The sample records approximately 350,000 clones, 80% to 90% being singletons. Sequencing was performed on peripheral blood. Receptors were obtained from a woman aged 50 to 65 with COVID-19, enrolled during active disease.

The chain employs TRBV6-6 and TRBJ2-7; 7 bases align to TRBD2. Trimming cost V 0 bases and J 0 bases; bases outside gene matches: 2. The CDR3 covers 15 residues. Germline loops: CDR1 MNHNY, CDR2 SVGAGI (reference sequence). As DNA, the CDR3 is TGTGCCAGCAGTTACTCCGGACTAGGCTCCTACGAGCAGTACTTC. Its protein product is CASSYSGLGSYEQYF.

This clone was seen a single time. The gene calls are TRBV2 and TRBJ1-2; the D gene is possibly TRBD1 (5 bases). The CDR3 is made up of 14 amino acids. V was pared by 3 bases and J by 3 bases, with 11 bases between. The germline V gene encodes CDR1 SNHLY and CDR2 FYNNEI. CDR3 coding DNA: TGTGCCAGCAGTGACACGGTAGGGGACTATGGCTACACCTTC. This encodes CASSDTVGDYGYTF. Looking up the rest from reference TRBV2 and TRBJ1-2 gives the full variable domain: EPEVTQTPSHQVTQMGQEVILRCVPISNHLYFYWYRQILGQKVEFLVSFYNNEISEKSEIFDDQFSVERPDGSNFTLKIRSTKLEDSAMYFCASSDTVGDYGYTFGSGTRLTVV.

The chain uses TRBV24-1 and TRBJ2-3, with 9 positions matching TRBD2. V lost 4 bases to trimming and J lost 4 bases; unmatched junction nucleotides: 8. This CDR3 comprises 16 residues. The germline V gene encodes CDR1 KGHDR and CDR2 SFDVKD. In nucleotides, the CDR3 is TGTGCCACCAGTGACGGTTTCGCGGGAGGGCCAGATACGCAGTATTTT. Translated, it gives CATSDGFAGGPDTQYF.

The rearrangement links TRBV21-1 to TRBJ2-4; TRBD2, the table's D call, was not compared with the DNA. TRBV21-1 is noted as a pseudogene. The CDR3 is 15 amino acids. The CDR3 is CASSQRGLAKNIQYF. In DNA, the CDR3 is TGTGCCAGCAGCCAACGAGGACTAGCCAAAAACATTCAGTACTTC.

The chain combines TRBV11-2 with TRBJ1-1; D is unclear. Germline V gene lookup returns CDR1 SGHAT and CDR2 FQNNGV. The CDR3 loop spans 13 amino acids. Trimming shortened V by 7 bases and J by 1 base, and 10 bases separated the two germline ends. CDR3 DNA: TGTGCCAGCACTAAGATAACGAACACTGAAGCTTTCTTT. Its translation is CASTKITNTEAFF.

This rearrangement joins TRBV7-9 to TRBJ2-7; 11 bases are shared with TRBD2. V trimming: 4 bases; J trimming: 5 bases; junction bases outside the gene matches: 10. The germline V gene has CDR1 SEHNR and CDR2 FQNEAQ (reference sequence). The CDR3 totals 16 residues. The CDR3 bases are TGTGCCAGCAGCTCGGACCGCTCTAGCGGGAGGCACGAGCAGTACTTC. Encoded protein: CASSSDRSSGRHEQYF. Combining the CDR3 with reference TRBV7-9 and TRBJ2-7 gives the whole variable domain DTGVSQNPRHKITKRGQNVTFRCDPISEHNRLYWYRQTLGQGPEFLTYFQNEAQLEKSRLLSDRFSAERPKGSFSTLEIQRTEQGDSAMYLCASSSDRSSGRHEQYFGPGTRLTVT.

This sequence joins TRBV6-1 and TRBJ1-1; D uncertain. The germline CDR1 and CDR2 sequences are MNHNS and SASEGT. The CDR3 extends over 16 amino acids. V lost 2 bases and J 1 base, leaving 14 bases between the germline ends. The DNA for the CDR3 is TGTGCCAGCAGTGAATCCTGGTCGCGGGGGAACACTGAAGCTTTCTTT. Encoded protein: CASSESWSRGNTEAFF.

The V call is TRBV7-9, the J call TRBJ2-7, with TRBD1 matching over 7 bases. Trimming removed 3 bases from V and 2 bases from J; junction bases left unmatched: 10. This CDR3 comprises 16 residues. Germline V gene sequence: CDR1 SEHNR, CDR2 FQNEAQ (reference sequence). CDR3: CASSFRIPGQPYEQYF. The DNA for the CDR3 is TGTGCCAGCAGCTTTCGTATTCCGGGACAGCCCTACGAGCAGTACTTC.